A selection of T cell receptor beta chains follows, all from one sample in a study of T cell repertoires in ileal Crohn's disease. TCRdb's table, derived via immunoSEQ multiplex PCR, lists solely in-frame clones and lacks some. The table records some 14,000 clones, more than 60% of them present only once. Sequencing was carried out using ileal tissue. The receptors were sampled from an adult with Crohn's disease. Each CDR3 is given with its conserved first and last residue. Fields, in order: CDR3 DNA, CDR3 protein, J gene, V gene, D gene, clone size. A D gene is named only where the DNA matches it firmly. The size entry is marked missing in some rows and otherwise reads once, few, many or a size class.

CDR3 DNA: TGTGCCAGTTCCGGGAGGTTAGGGGGCACAGATACGCAGTATTTT
CDR3 protein: CASSGRLGGTDTQYF
J gene: TRBJ2-3
V gene: TRBV27
D gene: TRBD2
clone size: .

CDR3 DNA: TGTGCCAGCAGCCAAGATACGACAGGGGGAAACTATGGCTACACCTTC
CDR3 protein: CASSQDTTGGNYGYTF
J gene: TRBJ1-2
V gene: TRBV4-2
D gene: TRBD1
clone size: once

CDR3 DNA: TGTGCCAGCAGCTTTCAAACTAGCGGGGGGGAAGATGAGCAGTTCTTC
CDR3 protein: CASSFQTSGGEDEQFF
J gene: TRBJ2-1
V gene: TRBV5-6
D gene: TRBD2
clone size: .

CDR3 DNA: TGTGCCAGCCTAGGACGGACCTACAATCAGCCCCAGCATTTT
CDR3 protein: CASLGRTYNQPQHF
J gene: TRBJ1-5
V gene: TRBV19
D gene: .
clone size: few

CDR3 DNA: TGTGCCAGCAGCGGCAGGCCCAATCAGCCCCAGCATTTT
CDR3 protein: CASSGRPNQPQHF
J gene: TRBJ1-5
V gene: TRBV27
D gene: .
clone size: .

CDR3 DNA: TGTGCCAGCAGCTTATTGGCGTTCGGCTCCGCTGAAGCTTTCTTT
CDR3 protein: CASSLLAFGSAEAFF
J gene: TRBJ1-1
V gene: TRBV7-2
D gene: .
clone size: .

CDR3 DNA: TGTGCCAGTACCCGGGCCCGCTTAGATAATCAGCCCCAGCATTTT
CDR3 protein: CASTRARLDNQPQHF
J gene: TRBJ1-5
V gene: TRBV19
D gene: .
clone size: .

CDR3 DNA: TGTGCCAGCAGGGACACAGGGGGCTACACCTTC
CDR3 protein: CASRDTGGYTF
J gene: TRBJ1-2
V gene: TRBV28
D gene: .
clone size: .

CDR3 DNA: TGCGCCAGCAGCCAGGTCCCCGGCTTTAATGAAAAACTGTTTTTT
CDR3 protein: CASSQVPGFNEKLFF
J gene: TRBJ1-4
V gene: TRBV4-1
D gene: .
clone size: .

CDR3 DNA: TGTGCCAGCAGTTACCGGGACAGGGGACCCTACGAGCAGTACTTC
CDR3 protein: CASSYRDRGPYEQYF
J gene: TRBJ2-7
V gene: TRBV6-5
D gene: TRBD1
clone size: .

CDR3 DNA: TGTGCCAGCAGCCAGGGTCGACGACGTTGGGGAGCTAATGAAAAACTGTTTTTT
CDR3 protein: CASSQGRRRWGANEKLFF
J gene: TRBJ1-4
V gene: TRBV14
D gene: .
clone size: .

CDR3 DNA: TGTGCCAGCAGTGAAACCGACAGGACCCATCAGCCCCAGCATTTT
CDR3 protein: CASSETDRTHQPQHF
J gene: TRBJ1-5
V gene: TRBV6-1
D gene: .
clone size: once

CDR3 DNA: TGCGCCAGCAGCCAGTATCTAGCGGACAATGAGCAGTTCTTC
CDR3 protein: CASSQYLADNEQFF
J gene: TRBJ2-1
V gene: TRBV4-3
D gene: TRBD2
clone size: .

CDR3 DNA: TGCGCCAGCAGCTTGTACCAAGAGACCCAGTACTTC
CDR3 protein: CASSLYQETQYF
J gene: TRBJ2-5
V gene: TRBV5-1
D gene: .
clone size: .

CDR3 DNA: TGTGCCAGCTCACCTCATCCTCCAGGGCGAGGGGAGGGCTACACCTTC
CDR3 protein: CASSPHPPGRGEGYTF
J gene: TRBJ1-2
V gene: TRBV18
D gene: .
clone size: .

CDR3 DNA: TGTGCCAGCAGTTACTCGACGGGGGAGCAGTTCTTC
CDR3 protein: CASSYSTGEQFF
J gene: TRBJ2-1
V gene: TRBV6-5
D gene: .
clone size: .

CDR3 DNA: TGTGCCAGCGCGGTGACAGGCCGGGGGGAGACCCAGTACTTC
CDR3 protein: CASAVTGRGETQYF
J gene: TRBJ2-5
V gene: TRBV2
D gene: .
clone size: .

CDR3 DNA: TGTGCCAGCAGCTTTAAGGACAGGGGAGGCACAGATACGCAGTATTTT
CDR3 protein: CASSFKDRGGTDTQYF
J gene: TRBJ2-3
V gene: TRBV11-2
D gene: TRBD1
clone size: .

CDR3 DNA: TGCGCCAGCAGCCAGCAGCAGGGGGGCGAGCAGTACTTC
CDR3 protein: CASSQQQGGEQYF
J gene: TRBJ2-7
V gene: TRBV5-1
D gene: .
clone size: .

CDR3 DNA: TGTGCCAGCAGCCCCACCTCGTCGGAAGTCTACGAGCAGTACTTC
CDR3 protein: CASSPTSSEVYEQYF
J gene: TRBJ2-7
V gene: TRBV9
D gene: .
clone size: few